These 14 T cell receptor beta chains came from one sample sequenced in a study of blood T cell repertoires in COVID-19. Produced via immunoSEQ multiplex PCR; TCRdb's table is partial and in-frame only. The data contain fewer than 300,000 clones, approximately 93% of them singletons. Material: peripheral blood. The origin of the receptors is a woman younger than 45 with COVID-19, enrolled during active disease.

The chain combines TRBV7-7 with TRBJ2-3; D gene uncertain. V shed 2 bases and J shed 4 bases, with 7 bases lying between them. CDR3 length: 13 residues. Germline CDR1 is SSHAT and CDR2 is FNYEAQ (reference sequence). The CDR3 coding sequence is TGTGCCAGCAGCTTAAACGAGGCAGATACGCAGTATTTT. The encoded protein is CASSLNEADTQYF. Full variable domain (remainder filled in from reference TRBV7-7 and TRBJ2-3): GAGVSQSPRYKVTKRGQDVTLRCDPISSHATLYWYQQALGQGPEFLTYFNYEAQPDKSGLPSDRFSAERPEGSISTLTIQRTEQRDSAMYRCASSLNEADTQYFGPGTRLTVL.

V and J are TRBV5-6 and TRBJ1-1, with 8 positions matching TRBD1. Trimming cost V 4 bases and J 8 bases; bases outside gene matches: 7. Germline values: CDR1 SGHDT, CDR2 YYEEEE. This CDR3 comprises 13 residues. Written as DNA, the CDR3 is TGTGCCAGCAGCCAGGGGGCTGGGAAAGAAGCTTTCTTT. Residues: CASSQGAGKEAFF.

In its sample, this clone was seen a few times. This chain joins TRBV19 and TRBJ1-3; D is ambiguous. Germline CDR1 is LNHDA and CDR2 is SQIVND (reference sequence). Trimming left V 2 bases short and J 0 bases short, with 11 bases between. The CDR3 sequence is 16 residues long. CDR3 in amino acids: CASSIITRSSGNTIYF. The CDR3 DNA reads TGTGCCAGTAGTATAATCACGAGGAGCTCTGGAAACACCATATATTTT. The full variable domain, rest sourced from reference TRBV19 and TRBJ1-3, is DGGITQSPKYLFRKEGQNVTLSCEQNLNHDAMYWYRQDPGQGLRLIYYSQIVNDFQKGDIAEGYSVSREKKESFPLTVTSAQKNPTAFYLCASSIITRSSGNTIYFGEGSWLTVV.

The V call is TRBV5-4, the J call TRBJ2-1; 11 bases fit TRBD2. CDR1 is SGHNT and CDR2 is YYREEE in the germline V gene (reference sequence). The CDR3 sequence is 15 residues long. J gave up 6 bases and V 0 bases, and 2 bases lay outside the gene matches. This CDR3 is CASSLALAGGNEQFF. In nucleotides, the CDR3 is TGTGCCAGCAGCTTGGCCCTAGCGGGAGGCAATGAGCAGTTCTTC.

This rearrangement joins TRBV6-4 to TRBJ2-7; 13 bases are a match to TRBD2. The germline CDR1 and CDR2 sequences are MRHNA and SNTAGT. This CDR3 region has 16 residues. V shed 4 bases, J shed 3 bases, and the junction held 6 bases outside the gene matches. Here the CDR3 reads CASSVPGLAGDYEQYF. The CDR3 coding sequence is TGTGCCAGCAGTGTTCCAGGACTAGCGGGAGACTACGAGCAGTACTTC.

This chain links TRBV19 with TRBJ1-1; possible D gene TRBD1, 6 bases. CDR1 is LNHDA and CDR2 is SQIVND in the germline V gene (reference sequence). The V end was cut by 4 bases, the J end by 5 bases, with 14 bases between. CDR3 size: 14 residues. The chain's CDR3 is CASSTVDRKTEAFF. CDR3 coding DNA: TGTGCCAGTAGTACCGTAGACAGGAAAACTGAAGCTTTCTTT. The entire variable domain, with the rest obtained from reference TRBV19 and TRBJ1-1, is as follows: DGGITQSPKYLFRKEGQNVTLSCEQNLNHDAMYWYRQDPGQGLRLIYYSQIVNDFQKGDIAEGYSVSREKKESFPLTVTSAQKNPTAFYLCASSTVDRKTEAFFGQGTRLTVV.

CDR3 sequence (DNA): TGCGCCAGCAGCTTCTTTGCGGGAGGCAGCTCCTACGAGCAGTACTTC. This translates into CASSFFAGGSSYEQYF. The V call is TRBV5-1, the J call TRBJ2-7; 8 bases line up with TRBD2. With V trimmed by 2 bases and J by 0 bases, 7 bases remained unmatched. The CDR3 totals 16 residues. Per the germline V gene, CDR1 is SGHRS and CDR2 is YFSETQ.

Concerning this clone itself: The identical CDR3 is also encoded by other nucleotide sequences in the sample. CDR3 in amino acids: CAISGGGLGGEQYF. The CDR3 DNA follows: TGTGCCATCAGTGGGGGCGGGTTGGGGGGCGAGCAGTACTTC. This chain joins TRBV10-3 and TRBJ2-7; a weak D match, TRBD2 (6 bases). The germline V gene has CDR1 ENHRY and CDR2 SYGVKD. Trimming shortened V by 4 bases and J by 6 bases, and 16 bases separated the two germline ends. The CDR3 is made up of 14 amino acids.

This chain links TRBV5-4 with TRBJ2-7; a possible D gene is TRBD2 (6 bases). Trimming took 8 bases from V and 0 from J, leaving 21 bases between them. The length of the CDR3 is 16 residues. The germline V gene encodes CDR1 SGHNT and CDR2 YYREEE (reference sequence). CDR3 sequence: CASRSAGPYLSYEQYF. CDR3 nucleotide sequence: TGTGCCAGTAGGTCAGCGGGTCCATATCTCTCCTACGAGCAGTACTTC. The full variable domain, completed using reference TRBV5-4 and TRBJ2-7, is ETGVTQSPTHLIKTRGQQVTLRCSSQSGHNTVSWYQQALGQGPQFIFQYYREEENGRGNFPPRFSGLQFPNYSSELNVNALELDDSALYLCASRSAGPYLSYEQYFGPGTRLTVT.

This chain links TRBV30 with TRBJ1-5, with D possibly being TRBD1 (5 bases). Trimming shortened V by 0 bases and J by 6 bases, and 15 bases separated the two germline ends. The CDR3 is 15 amino acids. Looked up from germline, CDR1 is GTSNPN and CDR2 is SVGIG (reference sequence). In nucleotides, the CDR3 is TGTGCCTGGAGTGTACCGGGGGTGGTCGGTCAGCCCCAGCATTTT. Its protein product is CAWSVPGVVGQPQHF.

The V gene is TRBV2, the J gene TRBJ1-1, with a tentative D call TRBD1 (6 bases). CDR3 length: 10 amino acids. Between the trimmed V and J ends, which lost 6 bases and 10 bases, there was a span of 9 bases. CDR1 is SNHLY, CDR2 FYNNEI, per germline. This CDR3 is CASRRDIAFF. In DNA form, the CDR3 reads TGTGCCAGCAGACGGGACATAGCTTTCTTT.

V is TRBV3-1 (or the pseudogene TRBV3-2) and J is TRBJ2-5; 7 bases line up with TRBD2. This CDR3 is 18 amino acids long. V dropped 2 bases and J dropped 0; count of bases not matched to a gene: 12. Germline lookup yields CDR1 LGHDT and CDR2 YNNKEL (reference sequence). The CDR3 DNA reads TGTGCCAGCAGCCAATTCCTACGGGGAGGGGCATACCAAGAGACCCAGTACTTC. Its translation is CASSQFLRGGAYQETQYF.

The chain has TRBV27 and TRBJ1-6; D perhaps matches TRBD1 (5 bases). Germline V gene data show CDR1 as MNHEY and CDR2 as SMNVEV (reference sequence). This CDR3 is built from 16 residues. Between the trimmed V and J ends, which lost 2 bases and 7 bases, there was a span of 15 bases. CDR3 sequence (DNA): TGTGCCAGCAGTTTAATGGGGCGGCCGAACAATTCACCCCTCCACTTT. This translates into CASSLMGRPNNSPLHF.

The count of this clone is one. The chain couples TRBV12-5 to TRBJ1-1; D remains unclear. V was cut by 2 bases and J by 5 bases, with 9 bases left in between. The V gene's germline CDR1 is LGHNT and CDR2 FRNRAP. The CDR3 has 13 amino acids. In DNA, the CDR3 is TGTGCTAGTGGTTTGCTAGAGGGAACTGAAGCTTTCTTT. Translation: CASGLLEGTEAFF.